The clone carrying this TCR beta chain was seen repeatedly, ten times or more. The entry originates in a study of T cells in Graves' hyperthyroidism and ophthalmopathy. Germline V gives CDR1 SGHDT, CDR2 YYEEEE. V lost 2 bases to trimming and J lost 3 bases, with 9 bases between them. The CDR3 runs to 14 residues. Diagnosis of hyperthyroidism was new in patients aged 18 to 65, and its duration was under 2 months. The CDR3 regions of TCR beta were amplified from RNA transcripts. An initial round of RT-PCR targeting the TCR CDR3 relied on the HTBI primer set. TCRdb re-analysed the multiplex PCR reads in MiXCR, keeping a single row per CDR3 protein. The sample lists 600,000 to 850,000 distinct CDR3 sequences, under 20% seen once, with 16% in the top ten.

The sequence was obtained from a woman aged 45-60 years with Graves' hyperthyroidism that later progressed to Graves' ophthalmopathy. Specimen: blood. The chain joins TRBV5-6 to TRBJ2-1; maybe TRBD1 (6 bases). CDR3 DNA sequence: TGTGCCAGCAGCTTCCCAGGGGACTACAATGAGCAGTTCTTC. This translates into CASSFPGDYNEQFF.